This is a list of T cell receptor beta chains from one sample in a study of beta chain features in type 1 diabetes. Only in-frame clones appear in the TCRdb table, and some are missing; sequencing was by immunoSEQ multiplex PCR. The table includes about 360,000 clones, around 12% detected once. Sequencing was carried out using naive CD4+ T cells from blood. All receptors derive from a woman younger than 30 with type 1 diabetes. Each CDR3 is given with its conserved first and last residue. Each record gives: V gene, D gene, clone size, J gene, CDR3 length, CDR3 protein, CDR3 DNA. D genes are given only for firm matches. A row's size may be missing; if present it is once, few, many or a size class.

v_gene: TRBV5-1
d_gene: NA
abundance: few
j_gene: TRBJ2-7
len: 14
CDR3aa: CASSPDRQTYEQYF
CDR3nt: TGCGCCAGCAGCCCGGACAGACAAACCTACGAGCAGTACTTC

v_gene: TRBV2
d_gene: NA
abundance: NA
j_gene: TRBJ1-1
len: 13
CDR3aa: CASREFPEERAFF
CDR3nt: TGTGCCAGCAGGGAATTCCCAGAGGAGCGGGCTTTCTTT

v_gene: TRBV9
d_gene: NA
abundance: few
j_gene: TRBJ2-3
len: 12
CDR3aa: CASSGRMDTQYF
CDR3nt: TGTGCCAGCAGCGGGCGGATGGATACGCAGTATTTT

v_gene: TRBV7-9
d_gene: TRBD2
abundance: few
j_gene: TRBJ2-1
len: 14
CDR3aa: CASSLGASGAQQFF
CDR3nt: TGTGCCAGCAGTCTAGGGGCTAGCGGAGCTCAGCAGTTCTTC

v_gene: TRBV6-5
d_gene: TRBD1
abundance: NA
j_gene: TRBJ1-2
len: 14
CDR3aa: CASSYLGQGDGYTF
CDR3nt: TGTGCCAGCAGTTACTTAGGACAGGGGGATGGCTACACCTTC

v_gene: TRBV18
d_gene: NA
abundance: few
j_gene: TRBJ2-3
len: 13
CDR3aa: CASSQEMRDTQYF
CDR3nt: TGTGCCAGCTCACAAGAGATGAGAGATACGCAGTATTTT

v_gene: TRBV4-3
d_gene: TRBD1
abundance: few
j_gene: TRBJ2-1
len: 15
CDR3aa: CASSYLGQGRNEQFF
CDR3nt: TGCGCCAGCAGCTACCTGGGACAGGGTAGGAATGAGCAGTTCTTC

v_gene: TRBV6-5
d_gene: NA
abundance: few
j_gene: TRBJ1-2
len: 11
CDR3aa: CASSSSYGYTF
CDR3nt: TGTGCCAGCAGTTCCAGTTATGGCTACACCTTC

v_gene: TRBV7-2
d_gene: NA
abundance: NA
j_gene: TRBJ2-7
len: 13
CDR3aa: CASSGLFSYEQYF
CDR3nt: TGTGCCAGCAGCGGACTTTTCTCCTACGAGCAGTACTTC

v_gene: TRBV9
d_gene: NA
abundance: few
j_gene: TRBJ2-7
len: 14
CDR3aa: CASSAQPGTYEQYF
CDR3nt: TGTGCCAGCAGCGCCCAACCAGGTACCTACGAGCAGTACTTC

v_gene: TRBV5-1
d_gene: TRBD1
abundance: NA
j_gene: TRBJ1-6
len: 16
CDR3aa: CASSPWGQGDNSPLHF
CDR3nt: TGCGCCAGCAGCCCCTGGGGACAGGGGGATAATTCACCCCTCCACTTT

v_gene: TRBV18
d_gene: NA
abundance: NA
j_gene: TRBJ2-1
len: 12
CDR3aa: CASSHRVNEQFF
CDR3nt: TGTGCCAGCTCCCACAGGGTTAATGAGCAGTTCTTC

v_gene: TRBV6-4
d_gene: NA
abundance: NA
j_gene: TRBJ1-1
len: 11
CDR3aa: CARDLNTEAFF
CDR3nt: TGTGCCAGGGACTTGAACACTGAAGCTTTCTTT

v_gene: TRBV5-1
d_gene: TRBD1
abundance: few
j_gene: TRBJ2-7
len: 15
CDR3aa: CASSSSGQGNREQYF
CDR3nt: TGCGCCAGCAGCTCGAGCGGACAGGGGAATCGCGAGCAGTACTTC

v_gene: TRBV7-9
d_gene: TRBD2
abundance: NA
j_gene: TRBJ2-5
len: 16
CDR3aa: CASSLGTSDYQETQYF
CDR3nt: TGTGCCAGCAGCTTAGGGACTAGCGATTACCAAGAGACCCAGTACTTC

v_gene: TRBV19
d_gene: TRBD2
abundance: NA
j_gene: TRBJ2-1
len: 16
CDR3aa: CASSSPGLAGSGEQFF
CDR3nt: TGTGCCAGTAGTTCGCCGGGACTAGCGGGGTCGGGTGAGCAGTTCTTC

v_gene: TRBV30
d_gene: NA
abundance: NA
j_gene: TRBJ2-7
len: 14
CDR3aa: CAWSKWTNGYEQYF
CDR3nt: TGTGCCTGGAGTAAGTGGACTAATGGCTACGAGCAGTACTTC

v_gene: TRBV5-1
d_gene: NA
abundance: NA
j_gene: TRBJ2-1
len: 12
CDR3aa: CASSLDGNEQFF
CDR3nt: TGCGCCAGCAGCTTGGACGGCAATGAGCAGTTCTTC

v_gene: TRBV4-2
d_gene: NA
abundance: NA
j_gene: TRBJ2-1
len: 15
CDR3aa: CASSQDLAPYNEQFF
CDR3nt: TGTGCCAGCAGCCAAGATCTGGCTCCCTACAATGAGCAGTTCTTC

v_gene: TRBV11-2
d_gene: NA
abundance: few
j_gene: TRBJ2-7
len: 15
CDR3aa: CASSLSPRSDYEQYF
CDR3nt: TGTGCCAGCAGCTTAAGTCCCAGGTCCGACTACGAGCAGTACTTC

v_gene: TRBV4-3
d_gene: NA
abundance: few
j_gene: TRBJ1-5
len: 15
CDR3aa: CASSQTGLGNQPQHF
CDR3nt: TGCGCCAGCAGCCAAACAGGGCTGGGCAATCAGCCCCAGCATTTT

v_gene: TRBV19
d_gene: TRBD2
abundance: NA
j_gene: TRBJ2-1
len: 14
CDR3aa: CASRATSGVVEQFF
CDR3nt: TGTGCCAGTAGAGCGACTAGCGGGGTTGTTGAGCAGTTCTTC

v_gene: TRBV28
d_gene: NA
abundance: NA
j_gene: TRBJ2-7
len: 13
CDR3aa: CASSLPPPDEQYF
CDR3nt: TGTGCCAGCAGTTTACCCCCCCCAGACGAGCAGTACTTC

v_gene: TRBV7-6
d_gene: NA
abundance: few
j_gene: TRBJ2-3
len: 14
CDR3aa: CASSSWGLTDTQYF
CDR3nt: TGTGCCAGCAGCTCCTGGGGCCTCACAGATACGCAGTATTTT

v_gene: TRBV4-3
d_gene: NA
abundance: NA
j_gene: TRBJ1-2
len: 11
CDR3aa: CASSSLRGYTF
CDR3nt: TGCGCCAGCAGCTCTTTGCGTGGCTACACCTTC

v_gene: TRBV4-1
d_gene: TRBD1
abundance: few
j_gene: TRBJ2-2
len: 17
CDR3aa: CASSARHRDREYGELFF
CDR3nt: TGCGCCAGCAGCGCACGCCACCGGGACAGAGAGTACGGGGAGCTGTTTTTT

v_gene: TRBV18
d_gene: NA
abundance: NA
j_gene: TRBJ1-1
len: 15
CDR3aa: CASSVAGITNTEAFF
CDR3nt: TGTGCCAGCTCAGTCGCAGGGATTACGAACACTGAAGCTTTCTTT

v_gene: TRBV5-1
d_gene: TRBD2
abundance: few
j_gene: TRBJ2-7
len: 14
CDR3aa: CASSGGTSGYEQYF
CDR3nt: TGCGCCAGCAGCGGGGGGACTAGCGGATACGAGCAGTACTTC

v_gene: TRBV2
d_gene: TRBD2
abundance: NA
j_gene: TRBJ2-2
len: 15
CDR3aa: CASGVREVFTGELFF
CDR3nt: TGTGCCAGCGGGGTTCGGGAGGTTTTCACCGGGGAGCTGTTTTTT

v_gene: TRBV30
d_gene: NA
abundance: NA
j_gene: TRBJ1-1
len: 11
CDR3aa: CACARSTEAFF
CDR3nt: TGTGCCTGTGCGCGGAGCACTGAAGCTTTCTTT